These 3 T cell receptor beta chains share one sample of origin, sequenced in a study of CD8+ T cells in alopecia areata (dated by TCRdb to about 2018). The meaning of the sample's time point label: baseline before oral tofacitinib. Libraries were prepared through the immunoSEQ multiplex PCR assay. RNA was extracted from all samples and reverse transcribed into cDNA, which served as template for TCR sequencing. TCRdb stores this immuneACCESS table with in-frame sequences only. Part of the clones is absent; in the studies checked, under half of the shortfall reflects unresolved V genes, and no reason is known for the rest. This sample is represented by over 150,000 clones; 63% of them were singletons. Approximately 1.7% of the sample is taken by the ten largest. The specimen comprised CD4+ T cells sorted from blood, sampled at week 0. These receptors all stem from a human donor with alopecia areata.

This chain joins TRBV29-1 and TRBJ1-2; a weak D match, TRBD1 (5 bases). V was cut by 3 bases and J by 4 bases, with 18 bases left in between. Germline assignment: CDR1 SQVTM and CDR2 ANQGSEA. The CDR3 consists of 15 residues. CDR3 in DNA: TGCAGCGTTGAGTATGGGCAGGGTGAAGTCTATGGCTACACCTTC. It yields the protein CSVEYGQGEVYGYTF.

The chain employs TRBV27 and TRBJ1-1; D is perhaps TRBD1 (5 bases). CDR1 MNHEY and CDR2 SMNVEV come from the germline V gene (reference sequence). The length of the CDR3 is 14 residues. Between the trimmed V and J ends, which lost 4 bases and 4 bases, there was a span of 13 bases. The CDR3 DNA is TGTGCCAGCAGTTCCCTAGGGACCGGCACTGAAGCTTTCTTT. Protein product: CASSSLGTGTEAFF.

This clone came up a few times. This chain uses TRBV18 with TRBJ1-1, with 8 bases fitting TRBD1. Germline CDR1 KGHSH, CDR2 LQKENI. The J segment lost 4 bases and the V segment lost 3 bases, leaving 7 bases of the junction unmatched. This CDR3 region has 15 residues. CDR3 coding DNA: TGTGCCAGCTCACCGTCGCGGCAGGGGGCCACTGAAGCTTTCTTT. Protein product: CASSPSRQGATEAFF.